This passage covers 14 T cell receptor beta chains from one sample sequenced in a study of human T cells and chemical hapten exposure. Time point described: patch test 1, 2 weeks after DPC sensitization. Treatment reported: therapeutic diphenylcyclopropenone sensitization with weekly scalp DPC. TCRdb re-analysed the RACE reads in MiXCR, keeping a single row per CDR3 protein. The data hold around 160,000 distinct CDR3 sequences, with roughly 15% observed a single time. The sample was whole blood, taken in connection with sensitization to the hapten diphenylcyclopropenone (DPC). These receptors were taken from a woman aged 30 to 39 with alopecia areata. Some clones in this sample may be carry-over from other donors' samples.

The rearrangement links TRBV25-1 to TRBJ2-5; D might be TRBD1 (6 bases). V was shortened by 2 bases and J by 2 bases, with 12 bases between the two germline ends. CDR1 is MGHDK, CDR2 SYGVNS, per germline. The CDR3 spans 15 residues. For the CDR3, the DNA is TGTGCCAGCAGTGAAACAGGGCGGCTACAAGAGACCCAGTACTTC. Residues: CASSETGRLQETQYF.

This clonotype was counted a few times. One junction end does not reproduce the germline sequence, and a read error may be involved. The chain recombines TRBV7-2 with TRBJ2-7; 8 bases are a match to TRBD2. CDR1 is SGHTA and CDR2 is FQGNSA in the germline V gene. The CDR3 has 15 amino acids. The CDR3 DNA follows: TGTGCCAGCAGCCTAGCGGGCCTAAATGTGTACGAGCAGTACTTC. Its translation is CASSLAGLNVYEQYF.

This clonotype appeared a few times. The rearrangement joins TRBV5-1 to TRBJ1-5; 8 bases map to TRBD1. The CDR3 totals 13 residues. The V gene end was trimmed by 9 bases and the J gene end by 7 bases; junction bases not matched to a gene: 9. CDR1 is SGHRS and CDR2 is YFSETQ in the germline V gene. The CDR3 here is CAMKGQGKQPQHF. The CDR3 DNA reads TGCGCCATGAAAGGACAGGGAAAACAGCCCCAGCATTTT.

This clonotype was counted between two and nine times. The V call is TRBV20-1, the J call TRBJ1-5, with 9 bases lining up with TRBD1. Germline assignment: CDR1 DFQATT and CDR2 SNEGSKA (reference sequence). V dropped 4 bases and J dropped 5; count of bases not matched to a gene: 9. CDR3 length: 15 amino acids. As DNA, the CDR3 is TGCAGTGCTACCGTCCCTCGGACAGGGGATCAGCCCCAGCATTTT. Its translation is CSATVPRTGDQPQHF.

The V gene is TRBV28, the J gene TRBJ1-5; 9 nucleotides line up with TRBD1. CDR3 length: 15 amino acids. Germline values: CDR1 MDHEN, CDR2 SYDVKM. Trimming at V came to 5 bases and at J to 5 bases, leaving 7 bases not matched to a gene. The CDR3 nucleotides read TGTGCCAGCAGTCCTTCGACAGGGGGATATCAGCCCCAGCATTTT. This translates into CASSPSTGGYQPQHF. Full variable domain (remainder filled in from reference TRBV28 and TRBJ1-5): DVKVTQSSRYLVKRTGEKVFLECVQDMDHENMFWYRQDPGLGLRLIYFSYDVKMKEKGDIPEGYSVSREKKERFSLILESASTNQTSMYLCASSPSTGGYQPQHFGDGTRLSIL.

The table lists this clonotype with a few counts. Here the CDR3 DNA reads TGTGCCAGCCAGGGCCAGTCCGTGGCTTACAATGAGCAGTTCTTC. It encodes CASQGQSVAYNEQFF. The rearrangement uses TRBV2 and TRBJ2-1; possibly TRBD1 for D (5 bases). The CDR3 spans 15 residues. Trimming shortened V by 8 bases and J by 4 bases, and 18 bases separated the two germline ends. Germline assignment: CDR1 SNHLY and CDR2 FYNNEI.

The chain employs TRBV4-2 and TRBJ1-2; the D is unclear. This CDR3 region has 14 residues. V lost 0 bases and J 3 bases, leaving 8 bases between the germline ends. In germline, CDR1 is LGHNA, CDR2 YNFKEQ. The CDR3 here is CASSQDLWDYGYTF. As DNA, the CDR3 is TGTGCCAGCAGCCAAGATTTATGGGACTATGGCTACACCTTC.

V and J are TRBV19 and TRBJ1-2; 7 bases line up with TRBD1. CDR1 is LNHDA and CDR2 is SQIVND in the germline V gene (reference sequence). This CDR3 is 13 amino acids long. V lost 9 bases, J lost 3 bases, and 7 bases stayed unmatched. CDR3 in DNA: TGTGCCAGCCCCCCCGGGACAGACTATGGCTACACCTTC. It encodes CASPPGTDYGYTF. The full variable domain, with the rest looked up from reference TRBV19 and TRBJ1-2, is DGGITQSPKYLFRKEGQNVTLSCEQNLNHDAMYWYRQDPGQGLRLIYYSQIVNDFQKGDIAEGYSVSREKKESFPLTVTSAQKNPTAFYLCASPPGTDYGYTFGSGTRLTVV.

The V call is TRBV28, the J call TRBJ2-7, with a possible D match to TRBD2 (5 bases). The CDR3 spans 13 residues. The germline V gene encodes CDR1 MDHEN and CDR2 SYDVKM. V was clipped by 6 bases and J by 1 base, with 10 bases between them. The CDR3 coding sequence is TGTGCCAGCAGAAGGAGCGGATCCTACGAGCAGTACTTC. It yields the protein CASRRSGSYEQYF.

The rearrangement links TRBV6-1 to TRBJ1-4; D remains unclear. Germline-derived CDR1 and CDR2 are MNHNS and SASEGT. V dropped 5 bases and J dropped 5 bases, with 12 bases sitting between them. The CDR3 runs 14 residues. In DNA form, the CDR3 reads TGTGCCAGCAGTCGGACTTCGGCAAATGAAAAACTGTTTTTT. It encodes CASSRTSANEKLFF.

This chain links TRBV10-3 with TRBJ2-2; TRBD2 matches 8 bases. This CDR3 contains 17 residues. Per germline, CDR1 ENHRY and CDR2 SYGVKD. V gave up 9 bases and J gave up 0 bases; unmatched junction bases: 12. CDR3 DNA sequence: TGTGCCATTAAGAAAAGCGGGAGTACCGCGAACACCGGGGAGCTGTTTTTT. It is translated as CAIKKSGSTANTGELFF.

A few counts support this clonotype. This sequence joins TRBV6-1 and TRBJ2-2, with no clear D. Trimming shortened V by 2 bases and J by 8 bases, and 9 bases separated the two germline ends. The germline gives CDR1 MNHNS, CDR2 SASEGT. There are 13 residues in the CDR3. As DNA, the CDR3 is TGTGCCAGCAGTGAATTGGGTTCTGGGGAGCTGTTTTTT. Encoded protein: CASSELGSGELFF.

This clonotype occurred many times. J is TRBJ1-6 and V is TRBV5-6; D is unclear. CDR1 SGHDT and CDR2 YYEEEE come from the germline V gene. The CDR3 contains 14 residues. Trimming stripped 2 bases from V and 7 bases from J, with 10 bases between. For the CDR3, the DNA is TGTGCCAGCAGCTTTGACACAGCCAATTCACCCCTCCACTTT. It specifies CASSFDTANSPLHF.

The genes are TRBV7-2 and TRBJ2-5, with 8 bases identical to TRBD2. V trimming: 5 bases; J trimming: 4 bases; junction bases outside the gene matches: 6. CDR3 length: 14 residues. CDR1 and CDR2 (germline): SGHTA, FQGNSA. CDR3 bases: TGTGCCAGCAGCACCCTAGCGGGCGCAGAGACCCAGTACTTC. It translates to CASSTLAGAETQYF.